The TCR beta chain described here comes from a study of blood T cell repertoires in COVID-19. Overall study context: Samples came from the United States, Italy and Spain, spanning acute and convalescent COVID-19. From T cells, B-cell-depleted T cells, or PBMCs came the material, which was cDNA or gDNA.

The germline CDR1 and CDR2 sequences are SGHNT and YYREEE (reference sequence). The trim removed 4 bases at V and 2 bases at J, leaving 5 bases unmatched. The CDR3 runs to 17 residues. TCRdb keeps only in-frame clones here, not all; method: immunoSEQ multiplex PCR. The sample lists over 200,000 clones, about 87% seen once, with 2% to 2.5% in the top ten. V and J are TRBV5-4 and TRBJ2-5, with TRBD2 matching 16 bases. The sequencing sample was made of PBMCs or T cells enriched from blood (not recorded which). The clonotype originates from a woman in her thirties or forties with acute COVID-19. In DNA form, the CDR3 reads TGTGCCAGCAGCCAGGGACTAGCGGGGGGGCGTCAAGAGACCCAGTACTTC. Its protein is CASSQGLAGGRQETQYF.